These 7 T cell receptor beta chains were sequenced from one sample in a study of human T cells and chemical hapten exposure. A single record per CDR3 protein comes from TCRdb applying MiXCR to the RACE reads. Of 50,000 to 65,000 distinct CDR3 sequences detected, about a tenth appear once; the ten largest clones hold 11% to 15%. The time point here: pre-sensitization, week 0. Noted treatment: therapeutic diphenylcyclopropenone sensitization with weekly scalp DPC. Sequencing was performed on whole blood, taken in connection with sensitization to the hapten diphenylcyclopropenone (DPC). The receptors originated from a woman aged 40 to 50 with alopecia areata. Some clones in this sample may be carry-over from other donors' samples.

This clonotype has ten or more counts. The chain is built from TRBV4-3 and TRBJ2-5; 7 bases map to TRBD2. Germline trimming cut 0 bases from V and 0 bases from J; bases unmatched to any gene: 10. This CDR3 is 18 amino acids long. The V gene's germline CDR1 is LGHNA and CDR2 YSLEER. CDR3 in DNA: TGCGCCAGCAGCCAAGATTTGCGGGGGACCATCGACCAAGAGACCCAGTACTTC. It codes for CASSQDLRGTIDQETQYF.

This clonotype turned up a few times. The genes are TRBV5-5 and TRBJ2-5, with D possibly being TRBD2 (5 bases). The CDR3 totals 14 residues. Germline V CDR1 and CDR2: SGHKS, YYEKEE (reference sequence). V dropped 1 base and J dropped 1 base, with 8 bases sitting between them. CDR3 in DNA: TGTGCCAGCAGCTTGACTAGGGCCCAAGAGACCCAGTACTTC. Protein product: CASSLTRAQETQYF.

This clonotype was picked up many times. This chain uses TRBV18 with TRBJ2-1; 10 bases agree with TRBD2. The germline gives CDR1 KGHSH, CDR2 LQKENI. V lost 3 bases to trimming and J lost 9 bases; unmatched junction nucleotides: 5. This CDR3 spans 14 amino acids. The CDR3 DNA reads TGTGCCAGCTCACCCGTGGCTAGCGGGGGTGAGCAGTTCTTC. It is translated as CASSPVASGGEQFF.

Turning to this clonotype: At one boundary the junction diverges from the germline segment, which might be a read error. The CDR3 is CASSYDRGTGAFF. CDR3 in DNA: TGTGCCAGCAGTTATGACAGGGGGACTGGAGCTTTCTTT. V usage is TRBV6-5 and J usage is TRBJ1-1; 9 bases fit TRBD1. CDR1 and CDR2 from the germline V gene are MNHEY and SVGAGI. This CDR3 has 13 residues.

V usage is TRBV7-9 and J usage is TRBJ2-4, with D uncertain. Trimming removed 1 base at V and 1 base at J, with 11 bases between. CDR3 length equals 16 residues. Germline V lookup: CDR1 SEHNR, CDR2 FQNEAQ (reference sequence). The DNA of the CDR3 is TGTGCCAGCAGCTTAGGGGCAGGACGGGCCAAAAACATTCAGTACTTC. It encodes CASSLGAGRAKNIQYF.

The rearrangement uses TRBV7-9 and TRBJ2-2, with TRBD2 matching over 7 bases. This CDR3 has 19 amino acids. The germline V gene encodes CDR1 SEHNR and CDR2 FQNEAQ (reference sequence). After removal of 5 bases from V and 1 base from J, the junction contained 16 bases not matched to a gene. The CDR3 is CASSPRLSQRGLNTGELFF. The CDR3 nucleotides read TGTGCCAGCAGCCCACGTCTGAGTCAGCGGGGATTGAACACCGGGGAGCTGTTTTTT. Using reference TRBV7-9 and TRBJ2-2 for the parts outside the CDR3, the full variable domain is DTGVSQNPRHKITKRGQNVTFRCDPISEHNRLYWYRQTLGQGPEFLTYFQNEAQLEKSRLLSDRFSAERPKGSFSTLEIQRTEQGDSAMYLCASSPRLSQRGLNTGELFFGEGSRLTVL.

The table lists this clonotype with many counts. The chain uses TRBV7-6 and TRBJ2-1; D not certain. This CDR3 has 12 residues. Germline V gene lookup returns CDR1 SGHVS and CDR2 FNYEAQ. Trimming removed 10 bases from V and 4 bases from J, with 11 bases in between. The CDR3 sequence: CAIPRKYNEQFF. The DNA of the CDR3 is TGTGCCATCCCCCGAAAATACAATGAGCAGTTCTTC.